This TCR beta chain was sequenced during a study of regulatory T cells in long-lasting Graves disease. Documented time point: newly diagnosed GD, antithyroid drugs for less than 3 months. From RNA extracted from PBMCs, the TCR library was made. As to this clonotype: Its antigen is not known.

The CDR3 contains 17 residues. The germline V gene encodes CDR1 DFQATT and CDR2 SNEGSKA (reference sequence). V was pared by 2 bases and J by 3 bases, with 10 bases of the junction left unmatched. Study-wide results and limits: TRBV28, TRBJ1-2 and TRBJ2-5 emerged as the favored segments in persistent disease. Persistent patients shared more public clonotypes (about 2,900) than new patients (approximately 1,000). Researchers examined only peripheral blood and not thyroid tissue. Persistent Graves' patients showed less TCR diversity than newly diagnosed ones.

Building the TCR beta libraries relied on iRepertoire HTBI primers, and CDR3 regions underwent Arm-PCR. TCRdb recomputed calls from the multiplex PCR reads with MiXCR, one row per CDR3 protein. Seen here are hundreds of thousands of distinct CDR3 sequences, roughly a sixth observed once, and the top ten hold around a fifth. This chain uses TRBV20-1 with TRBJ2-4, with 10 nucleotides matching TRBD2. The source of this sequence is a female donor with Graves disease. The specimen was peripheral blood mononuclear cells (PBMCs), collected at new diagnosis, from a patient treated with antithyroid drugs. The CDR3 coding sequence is TGCAGTGCTAGACTCTGGACTAGCGGTTCGGACAAAAACATTCAGTACTTC. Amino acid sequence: CSARLWTSGSDKNIQYF.